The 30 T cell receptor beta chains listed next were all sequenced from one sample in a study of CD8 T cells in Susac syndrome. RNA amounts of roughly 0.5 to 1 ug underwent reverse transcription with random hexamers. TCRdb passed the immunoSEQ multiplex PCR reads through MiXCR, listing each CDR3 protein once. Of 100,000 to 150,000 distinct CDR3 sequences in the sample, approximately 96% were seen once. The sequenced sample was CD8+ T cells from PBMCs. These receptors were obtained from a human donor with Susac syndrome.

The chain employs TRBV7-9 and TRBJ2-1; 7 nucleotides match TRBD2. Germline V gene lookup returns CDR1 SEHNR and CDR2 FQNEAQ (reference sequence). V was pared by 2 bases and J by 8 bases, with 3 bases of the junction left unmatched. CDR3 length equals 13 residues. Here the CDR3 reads CASSLMGGDEQFF. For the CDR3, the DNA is TGTGCCAGCAGCTTAATGGGGGGGGATGAGCAGTTCTTC.

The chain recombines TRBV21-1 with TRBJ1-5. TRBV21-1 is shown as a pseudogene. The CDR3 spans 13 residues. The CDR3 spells CASRPRLNQPQHF. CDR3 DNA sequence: TGTGCCAGCAGACCCCGCCTCAATCAGCCCCAGCATTTT.

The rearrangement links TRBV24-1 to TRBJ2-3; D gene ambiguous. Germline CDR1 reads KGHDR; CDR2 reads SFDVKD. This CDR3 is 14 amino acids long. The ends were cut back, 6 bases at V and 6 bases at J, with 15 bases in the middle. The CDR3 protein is CATSSLGPLDTQYF. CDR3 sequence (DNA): TGTGCCACCAGTTCCCTAGGACCCCTGGATACGCAGTATTTT.

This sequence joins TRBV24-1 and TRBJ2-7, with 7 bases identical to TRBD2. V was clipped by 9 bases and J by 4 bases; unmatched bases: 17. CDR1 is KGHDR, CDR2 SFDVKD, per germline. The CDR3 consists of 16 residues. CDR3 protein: CATFRGERPWGYEQYF. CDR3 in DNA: TGTGCCACCTTTCGGGGGGAGAGGCCCTGGGGTTACGAGCAGTACTTC.

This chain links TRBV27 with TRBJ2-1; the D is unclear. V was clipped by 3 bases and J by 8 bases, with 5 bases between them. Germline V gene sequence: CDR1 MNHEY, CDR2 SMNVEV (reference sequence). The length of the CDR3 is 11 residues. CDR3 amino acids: CASSLSDEQFF. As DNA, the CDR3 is TGTGCCAGCAGTTTGAGCGATGAGCAGTTCTTC.

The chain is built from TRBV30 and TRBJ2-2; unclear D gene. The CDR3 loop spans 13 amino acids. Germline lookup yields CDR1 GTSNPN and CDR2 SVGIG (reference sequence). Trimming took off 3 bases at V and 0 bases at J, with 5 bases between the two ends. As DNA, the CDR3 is TGTGCCTGGAGGGAAGCGAACACCGGGGAGCTGTTTTTT. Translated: CAWREANTGELFF.

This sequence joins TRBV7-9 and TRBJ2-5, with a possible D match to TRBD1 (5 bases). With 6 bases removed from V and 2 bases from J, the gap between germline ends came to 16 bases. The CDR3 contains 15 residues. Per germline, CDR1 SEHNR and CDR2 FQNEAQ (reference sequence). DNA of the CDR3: TGTGCCAGCAGTGATGGGGCAGTCAGACAAGAGACCCAGTACTTC. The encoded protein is CASSDGAVRQETQYF.

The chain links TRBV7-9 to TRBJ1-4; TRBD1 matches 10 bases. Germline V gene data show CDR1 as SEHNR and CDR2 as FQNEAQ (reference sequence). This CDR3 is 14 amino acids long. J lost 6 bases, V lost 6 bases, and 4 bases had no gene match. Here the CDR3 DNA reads TGTGCCAGCAGGTCCGGGACAGGGGATGAAAAACTGTTTTTT. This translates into CASRSGTGDEKLFF.

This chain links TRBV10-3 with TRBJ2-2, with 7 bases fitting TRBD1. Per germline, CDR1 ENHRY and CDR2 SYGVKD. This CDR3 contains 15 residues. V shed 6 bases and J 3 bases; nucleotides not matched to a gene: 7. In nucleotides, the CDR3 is TGTGCCATCAGGAACAGGGGTGTTGACACCGGGGAGCTGTTTTTT. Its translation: CAIRNRGVDTGELFF.

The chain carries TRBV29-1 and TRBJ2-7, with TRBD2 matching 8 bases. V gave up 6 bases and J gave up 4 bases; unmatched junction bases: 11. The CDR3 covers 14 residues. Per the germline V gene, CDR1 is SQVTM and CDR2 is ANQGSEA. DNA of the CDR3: TGCAGCGTAGAAACGAGCGGGAGCGCGTACGAGCAGTACTTC. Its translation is CSVETSGSAYEQYF.

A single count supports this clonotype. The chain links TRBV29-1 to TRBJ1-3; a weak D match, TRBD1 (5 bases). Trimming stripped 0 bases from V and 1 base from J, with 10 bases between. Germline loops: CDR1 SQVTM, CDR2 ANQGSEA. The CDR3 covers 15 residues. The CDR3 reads CSVEDWDRSGNTIYF. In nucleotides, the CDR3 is TGCAGCGTTGAAGATTGGGACCGATCTGGAAACACCATATATTTT.

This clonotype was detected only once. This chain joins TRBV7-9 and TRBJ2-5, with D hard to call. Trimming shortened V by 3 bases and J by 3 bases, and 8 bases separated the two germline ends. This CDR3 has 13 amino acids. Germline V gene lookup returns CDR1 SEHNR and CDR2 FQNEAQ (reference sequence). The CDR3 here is CASSFDGEETQYF. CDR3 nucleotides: TGTGCCAGCAGCTTCGATGGAGAAGAGACCCAGTACTTC.

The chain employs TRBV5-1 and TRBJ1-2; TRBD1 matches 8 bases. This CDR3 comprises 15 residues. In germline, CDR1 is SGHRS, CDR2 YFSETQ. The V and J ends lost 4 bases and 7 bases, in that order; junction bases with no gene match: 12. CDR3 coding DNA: TGCGCCAGCAGCGGACCGGGACAGGACCCTTTTGGCTACACCTTC. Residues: CASSGPGQDPFGYTF.

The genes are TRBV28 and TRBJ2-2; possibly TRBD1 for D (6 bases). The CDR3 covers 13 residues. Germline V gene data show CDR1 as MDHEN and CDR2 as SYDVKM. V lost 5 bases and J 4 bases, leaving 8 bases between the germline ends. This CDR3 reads CASSNRVTGELFF. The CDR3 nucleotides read TGTGCCAGCAGTAACAGGGTCACCGGGGAGCTGTTTTTT.

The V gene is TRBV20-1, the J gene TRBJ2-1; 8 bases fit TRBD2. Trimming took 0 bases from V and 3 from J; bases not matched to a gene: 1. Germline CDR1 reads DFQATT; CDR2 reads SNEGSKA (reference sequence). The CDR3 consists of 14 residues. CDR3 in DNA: TGCAGTGCTAGAGACGGGAGGGACTACAATGAGCAGTTCTTC. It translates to CSARDGRDYNEQFF.

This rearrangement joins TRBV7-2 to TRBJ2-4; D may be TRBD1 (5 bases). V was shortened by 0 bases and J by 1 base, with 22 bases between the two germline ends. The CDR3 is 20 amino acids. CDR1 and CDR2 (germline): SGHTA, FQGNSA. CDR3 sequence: CASSLASWGRAIGAKNIQYF. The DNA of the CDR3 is TGTGCCAGCAGCTTAGCCTCATGGGGCAGGGCGATAGGGGCCAAAAACATTCAGTACTTC.

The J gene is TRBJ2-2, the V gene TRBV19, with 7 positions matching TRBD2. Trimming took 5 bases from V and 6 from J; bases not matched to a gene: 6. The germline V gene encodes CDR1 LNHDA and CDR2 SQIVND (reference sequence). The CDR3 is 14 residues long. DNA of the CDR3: TGTGCCAGTAGTTCGCCGACTAGCCCCGGGGAGCTGTTTTTT. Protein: CASSSPTSPGELFF.

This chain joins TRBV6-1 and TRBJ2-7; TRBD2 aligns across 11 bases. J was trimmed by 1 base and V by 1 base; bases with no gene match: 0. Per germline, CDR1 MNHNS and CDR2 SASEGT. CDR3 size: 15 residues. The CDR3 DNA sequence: TGTGCCAGCAGTGAAGGGACTAGCGGGTCCTACGAGCAGTACTTC. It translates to CASSEGTSGSYEQYF.

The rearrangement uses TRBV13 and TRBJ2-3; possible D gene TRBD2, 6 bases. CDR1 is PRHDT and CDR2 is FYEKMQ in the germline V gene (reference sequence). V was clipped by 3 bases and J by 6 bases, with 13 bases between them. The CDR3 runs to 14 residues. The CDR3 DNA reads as TGTGCCAGCAGCTTCGGGGGTCTGGTGGATACGCAGTATTTT. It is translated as CASSFGGLVDTQYF. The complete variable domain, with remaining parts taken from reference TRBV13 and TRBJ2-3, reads AAGVIQSPRHLIKEKRETATLKCYPIPRHDTVYWYQQGPGQDPQFLISFYEKMQSDKGSIPDRFSAQQFSDYHSELNMSSLELGDSALYFCASSFGGLVDTQYFGPGTRLTVL.

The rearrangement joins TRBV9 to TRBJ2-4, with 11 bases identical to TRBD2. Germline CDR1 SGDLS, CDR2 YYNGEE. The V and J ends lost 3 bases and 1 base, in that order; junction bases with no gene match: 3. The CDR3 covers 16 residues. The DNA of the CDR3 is TGTGCCAGCAGCGCCGGACTAGCGGGTGCCAAAAACATTCAGTACTTC. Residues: CASSAGLAGAKNIQYF.

The CDR3, as DNA: TGTGCCAGCAACGTGGGGACAGGGGATATCGCCGGGGAGCTGTTTTTT. This translates into CASNVGTGDIAGELFF. V gene TRBV28 combines with J gene TRBJ2-2, with TRBD1 matching 10 bases. The CDR3 spans 16 residues. The V segment lost 7 bases and the J segment 6 bases; nucleotides outside the gene matches: 11. CDR1 MDHEN and CDR2 SYDVKM come from the germline V gene. Full variable domain (outside the CDR3, taken from reference TRBV28 and TRBJ2-2): DVKVTQSSRYLVKRTGEKVFLECVQDMDHENMFWYRQDPGLGLRLIYFSYDVKMKEKGDIPEGYSVSREKKERFSLILESASTNQTSMYLCASNVGTGDIAGELFFGEGSRLTVL.

DNA for the CDR3: TGCAGTGCTAGAGATTTGGGGAGCACAGATACGCAGTATTTT. Protein product: CSARDLGSTDTQYF. The chain employs TRBV20-1 and TRBJ2-3; no clear D. Germline CDR1 reads DFQATT; CDR2 reads SNEGSKA (reference sequence). V lost 0 bases, J lost 0 bases, and 7 bases lay in between. This CDR3 spans 14 amino acids.

In DNA, the CDR3 is TGTGCCAGCAGTGAGACAGGGGTGGGTTCACCCCTCCACTTT. It is translated as CASSETGVGSPLHF. The chain combines TRBV28 with TRBJ1-6, with 8 positions matching TRBD1. Germline CDR1 reads MDHEN; CDR2 reads SYDVKM. V was clipped by 5 bases and J by 9 bases; unmatched bases: 6. The CDR3 has 14 residues.

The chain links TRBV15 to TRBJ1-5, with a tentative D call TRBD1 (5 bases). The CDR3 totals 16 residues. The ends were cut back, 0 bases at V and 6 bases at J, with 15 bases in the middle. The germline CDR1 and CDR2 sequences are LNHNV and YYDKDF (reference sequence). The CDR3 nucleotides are TGTGCCACCAGCAGAGACCGGGGGGAATTTACTCAGCCCCAGCATTTT. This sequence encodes CATSRDRGEFTQPQHF.

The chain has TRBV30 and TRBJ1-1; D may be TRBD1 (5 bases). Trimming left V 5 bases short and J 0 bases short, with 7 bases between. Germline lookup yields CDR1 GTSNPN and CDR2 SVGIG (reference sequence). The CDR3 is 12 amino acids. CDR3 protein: CAWGGLNTEAFF. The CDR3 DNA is TGTGCCTGGGGGGGGTTGAACACTGAAGCTTTCTTT.

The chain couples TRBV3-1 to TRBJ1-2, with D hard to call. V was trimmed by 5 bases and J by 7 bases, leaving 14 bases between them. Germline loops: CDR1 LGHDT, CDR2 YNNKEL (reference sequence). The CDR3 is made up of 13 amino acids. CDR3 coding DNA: TGTGCCAGCAGCTCGGGTGGGCCGTCTGGCTACACCTTC. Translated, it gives CASSSGGPSGYTF.

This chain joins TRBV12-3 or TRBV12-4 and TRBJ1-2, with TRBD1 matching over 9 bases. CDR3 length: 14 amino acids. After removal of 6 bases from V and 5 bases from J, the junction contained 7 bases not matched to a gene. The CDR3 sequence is CASRVGQGGYGYTF. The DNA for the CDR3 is TGTGCCAGCAGAGTGGGACAGGGCGGGTATGGCTACACCTTC.

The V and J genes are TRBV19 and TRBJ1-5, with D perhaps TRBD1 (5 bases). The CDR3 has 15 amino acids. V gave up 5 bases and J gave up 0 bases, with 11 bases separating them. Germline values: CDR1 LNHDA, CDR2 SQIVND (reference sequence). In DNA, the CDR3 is TGTGCCAGTAGTCCAGTAGGGGATAGCAATCAGCCCCAGCATTTT. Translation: CASSPVGDSNQPQHF.

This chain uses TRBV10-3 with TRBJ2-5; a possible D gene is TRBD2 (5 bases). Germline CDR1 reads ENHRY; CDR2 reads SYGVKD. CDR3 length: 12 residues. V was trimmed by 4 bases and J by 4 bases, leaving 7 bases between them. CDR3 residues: CAISVRGETQYF. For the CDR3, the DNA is TGTGCCATCAGTGTACGGGGAGAGACCCAGTACTTC.

CDR3 amino acids: CASSYWGPQETQYF. DNA for the CDR3: TGTGCCAGCAGTTACTGGGGGCCACAAGAGACCCAGTACTTC. The chain joins TRBV6-5 to TRBJ2-5, with TRBD1 as a possible D gene (6 bases). Germline V lookup: CDR1 MNHEY, CDR2 SVGAGI. CDR3 length: 14 residues. Trimming took off 1 base at V and 2 bases at J, with 8 bases between the two ends.